This record looks at one TCR beta chain sequence and its context. Repertoires were generated with immunoSEQ multiplex PCR, while TCRdb's copy carries only in-frame clones and drops some. The sample lists 150,000 or so clones, 80% seen once, with roughly 3.4% in the top ten. This sample was included in a study of blood T cell repertoires in COVID-19. Germline CDR1 is MNHEY and CDR2 is SVGAGI. This CDR3 region has 14 residues. V was shortened by 11 bases and J by 6 bases, with 21 bases between the two germline ends. The receptor was isolated from a woman aged 60-75 years who had recovered from COVID-19. The V call is TRBV6-5, the J call TRBJ2-3, with unresolved D. Sequenced sample: PBMCs or T cells enriched from blood (not recorded which). In nucleotides, the CDR3 is TGTGCCGGAGCCCCTAGGTTCGGAAAGGATACGCAGTATTTT. This encodes CAGAPRFGKDTQYF.